This is a list of T cell receptor beta chains from one sample in a study of T cell responses to AZD1222 COVID-19 vaccine. Generated by immunoSEQ multiplex PCR, the TCRdb table keeps only in-frame clones and is missing some. The sample lists about 140,000 clones; roughly 92% were seen once. The sample was peripheral blood, taken on day 0 of AZD1222 vaccination. Every receptor here comes from an adult in good health. Each CDR3 is given with its conserved first and last residue. The D gene is left open where the match is weak. Clone size, where shown, is once, few, many, or a class for clones that have expanded.

clone_size: once; v_call: TRBV18; j_call: TRBJ2-2; d_call: NA; cdr3_aa: CASSITGTYGGELFF; cdr3_nt: TGTGCCAGCTCTATAACCGGGACTTACGGCGGGGAGCTGTTTTTT
clone_size: NA; v_call: TRBV5-4; j_call: TRBJ2-1; d_call: TRBD2; cdr3_aa: CASSFGGGVPEQFF; cdr3_nt: TGTGCCAGCAGCTTTGGTGGGGGGGTTCCTGAGCAGTTCTTC
clone_size: NA; v_call: TRBV9; j_call: TRBJ2-3; d_call: NA; cdr3_aa: CASSVGPSTTDTQYF; cdr3_nt: TGTGCCAGCAGCGTAGGCCCTAGCACCACAGATACGCAGTATTTT
clone_size: NA; v_call: TRBV2; j_call: TRBJ2-1; d_call: TRBD1; cdr3_aa: CASSFDRASSYNEQFF; cdr3_nt: TGTGCCAGCAGTTTTGACAGGGCTAGCTCCTACAATGAGCAGTTCTTC
clone_size: NA; v_call: TRBV9; j_call: TRBJ2-7; d_call: TRBD1; cdr3_aa: CASSQTPDRDGEQYF; cdr3_nt: TGTGCCAGCAGTCAAACCCCGGACAGGGACGGGGAGCAGTACTTC
clone_size: NA; v_call: TRBV9; j_call: TRBJ1-3; d_call: NA; cdr3_aa: CASSARGSRNTIYF; cdr3_nt: TGTGCCAGCAGCGCGAGGGGTTCGAGAAACACCATATATTTT
clone_size: NA; v_call: TRBV5-1; j_call: TRBJ2-7; d_call: NA; cdr3_aa: CASSLRTPSYEQYF; cdr3_nt: TGCGCCAGCAGCTTGAGGACACCTTCCTACGAGCAGTACTTC
clone_size: NA; v_call: TRBV11-2; j_call: TRBJ2-7; d_call: NA; cdr3_aa: CASAGGLGYEQYF; cdr3_nt: TGTGCCAGCGCAGGGGGGTTGGGCTACGAGCAGTACTTC
clone_size: NA; v_call: TRBV5-1; j_call: TRBJ2-1; d_call: TRBD1; cdr3_aa: CASSRRDRGSEQFF; cdr3_nt: TGCGCCAGCAGCCGCCGGGACAGGGGAAGTGAGCAGTTCTTC
clone_size: NA; v_call: TRBV10-1; j_call: TRBJ2-7; d_call: TRBD2; cdr3_aa: CASSESLGTSGYEQYF; cdr3_nt: TGCGCCAGCAGTGAGTCTTTGGGGACTAGCGGCTACGAGCAGTACTTC
clone_size: NA; v_call: TRBV7-9; j_call: TRBJ1-3; d_call: NA; cdr3_aa: CASSPDSQSGNTIYF; cdr3_nt: TGTGCCAGCAGTCCGGACAGCCAATCTGGAAACACCATATATTTT
clone_size: NA; v_call: TRBV7-2; j_call: TRBJ2-2; d_call: TRBD1; cdr3_aa: CASTRGRPGELFF; cdr3_nt: TGTGCCAGCACCAGGGGGCGCCCCGGGGAGCTGTTTTTT
clone_size: NA; v_call: TRBV5-5; j_call: TRBJ1-6; d_call: TRBD1; cdr3_aa: CASSMTGQPNSPLHF; cdr3_nt: TGTGCCAGCAGCATGACGGGACAGCCAAATTCACCCCTCCACTTT